The 29 T cell receptor beta chains listed next were all sequenced from one sample in a study of shared clonotypes between healthy human individuals. The data were produced by immunoSEQ multiplex PCR, yet TCRdb's version contains in-frame clones alone and is incomplete. The sample lists some 1 million clones; approximately 70% were seen once. Sequencing was carried out using memory CD4+ T cells sorted from blood. Subset indicated: CD45RA-negative fraction. The receptors originated from a man younger than 35 in good health.

This clone was counted once. This sequence joins TRBV2 and TRBJ2-6; no reliable D call. CDR3 length: 14 residues. The V gene lost 7 bases and the J gene lost 1 base, with 8 bases spanning the gap. CDR1 and CDR2 (germline): SNHLY, FYNNEI. CDR3 in amino acids: CASTERSGANVLTF. The DNA of the CDR3 is TGTGCCAGCACCGAGCGTTCTGGGGCCAACGTCCTGACTTTC.

The V and J genes are TRBV5-4 and TRBJ2-2, with D possibly being TRBD2 (5 bases). Trimming took off 2 bases at V and 2 bases at J, with 10 bases between the two ends. The CDR3 runs 15 residues. Germline assignment: CDR1 SGHNT and CDR2 YYREEE (reference sequence). The chain's CDR3 is CASSFKAANTGELFF. The CDR3 DNA follows: TGTGCCAGCAGCTTTAAAGCGGCTAACACCGGGGAGCTGTTTTTT.

This clone was counted between two and nine times. The V and J genes are TRBV5-1 and TRBJ1-6; no clear D. Looked up from germline, CDR1 is SGHRS and CDR2 is YFSETQ. Trimming pared 4 bases from V and 8 bases from J, leaving 10 bases between. The CDR3 extends over 13 amino acids. The CDR3 sequence: CASSALMDSPLHF. CDR3 in DNA: TGCGCCAGCAGCGCCCTCATGGATTCACCCCTCCACTTT.

CDR3 amino acids: CASNEVSVQPYEQYF. The DNA of the CDR3 is TGCGCCAGCAATGAGGTGTCAGTTCAACCCTACGAGCAGTACTTC. The chain has TRBV23-1 and TRBJ2-7; D is unclear. TRBV23-1 is an ORF, with its function uncertain. The CDR3 loop spans 15 amino acids. V was clipped by 7 bases and J by 2 bases, with 18 bases between them.

About this clone: Other DNA sequences in the same sample also yield this CDR3. The gene calls are TRBV25-1 and TRBJ2-2; TRBD1 agrees at 8 bases. This CDR3 is built from 14 residues. The junction had 2 bases not matched to a gene; V was cut back by 6 bases and J by 2 bases. CDR1 is MGHDK and CDR2 is SYGVNS in the germline V gene. The CDR3 coding sequence is TGTGCCAGCAGCGGACAGGGTAACACCGGGGAGCTGTTTTTT. This gives the protein CASSGQGNTGELFF.

The V and J genes are TRBV28 and TRBJ1-5; TRBD1 matches at 7 bases. This CDR3 comprises 18 residues. Germline V gene lookup returns CDR1 MDHEN and CDR2 SYDVKM. Germline trimming cut 6 bases from V and 1 base from J; bases unmatched to any gene: 15. The CDR3 DNA reads as TGTGCCAGCAGCCTGGGACAGCCTCTGTATAGAAGCAATCAGCCCCAGCATTTT. Its translation: CASSLGQPLYRSNQPQHF.

The genes are TRBV27 and TRBJ2-7; D could derive from TRBD1 or TRBD2 (7 bases each). CDR1 and CDR2 from the germline V gene are MNHEY and SMNVEV (reference sequence). Deletions cut 4 bases from V and 3 bases from J, with 13 bases between. The CDR3 consists of 14 residues. The CDR3 DNA is TGTGCCAGCAGTTCCCGCAGGGGGGGCTACGAGCAGTACTTC. It yields the protein CASSSRRGGYEQYF.

V gene TRBV5-1 combines with J gene TRBJ2-7, with 8 bases fitting TRBD1. V shed 3 bases, J shed 1 base, and the junction held 3 bases outside the gene matches. CDR3 length: 14 residues. The germline V gene encodes CDR1 SGHRS and CDR2 YFSETQ. CDR3 sequence reads: CASSWTGKSYEQYF. CDR3 in DNA: TGCGCCAGCAGCTGGACAGGGAAATCCTACGAGCAGTACTTC.

Concerning this clone: In the same sample, other DNA sequences code for this CDR3. The chain joins TRBV19 to TRBJ2-5; D is undetermined. This CDR3 has 13 residues. Germline CDR1 and CDR2: LNHDA and SQIVND (reference sequence). The V end lost 2 bases, the J end lost 2 bases, and 6 bases lay between the germline ends. The CDR3 DNA sequence: TGTGCCAGTAGTATATCCCTACAAGAGACCCAGTACTTC. Translating gives CASSISLQETQYF.

This clone occurred once. The chain couples TRBV21-1 to TRBJ1-4. TRBV21-1 is an annotated pseudogene. The CDR3 length is 14 residues. The CDR3 DNA sequence: TGTGCCAGCAGCAAAGGGGACGATTCGGAAAAACTGTTTTTT. Translation: CASSKGDDSEKLFF.

The chain links TRBV29-1 to TRBJ1-5; 10 positions match TRBD1. CDR1 and CDR2 from the germline V gene are SQVTM and ANQGSEA. V shed 0 bases, J shed 2 bases, and the junction held 4 bases outside the gene matches. The CDR3 is made up of 16 amino acids. In nucleotides, the CDR3 is TGCAGCGTTGAAGAAACTGGGACAGGGGGCAATCAGCCCCAGCATTTT. It codes for CSVEETGTGGNQPQHF.

The chain couples TRBV13 to TRBJ2-5; 12 bases line up with TRBD2. V lost 0 bases, J lost 5 bases, and 7 bases stayed unmatched. The germline V gene has CDR1 PRHDT and CDR2 FYEKMQ (reference sequence). The CDR3 extends over 17 amino acids. The CDR3 region is CASSLGRRLAGVETQYF. CDR3 nucleotide sequence: TGTGCCAGCAGCTTAGGCCGGAGACTAGCGGGAGTGGAGACCCAGTACTTC.

This chain uses TRBV2 with TRBJ1-4; TRBD1 is a possible D gene (6 bases). The CDR3 loop spans 16 amino acids. Trimming removed 0 bases from V and 5 bases from J, with 13 bases in between. Germline V gene data show CDR1 as SNHLY and CDR2 as FYNNEI. The CDR3 here is CASSEAPKGGNEKLFF. In DNA form, the CDR3 reads TGTGCCAGCAGTGAAGCGCCCAAGGGGGGGAATGAAAAACTGTTTTTT.

This clone was recorded only once. The chain has TRBV27 and TRBJ1-1; D unclear. Germline lookup yields CDR1 MNHEY and CDR2 SMNVEV (reference sequence). This CDR3 has 15 residues. Trimming left V 6 bases short and J 1 base short, with 15 bases between. CDR3 DNA: TGTGCCAGCAGCCGAGAACAGCTCCCGAACACTGAAGCTTTCTTT. It codes for CASSREQLPNTEAFF.

The chain recombines TRBV27 with TRBJ2-3; the D is unclear. Germline CDR1 is MNHEY and CDR2 is SMNVEV (reference sequence). This CDR3 is 14 amino acids long. Trimming took off 6 bases at V and 0 bases at J, with 10 bases between the two ends. CDR3 nucleotides: TGTGCCAGCAGAGAGTACGGGAGCACAGATACGCAGTATTTT. It yields the protein CASREYGSTDTQYF.

J is TRBJ1-1 and V is TRBV5-6, with D unresolved. The length of the CDR3 is 15 residues. The V gene lost 0 bases and the J gene lost 1 base, with 10 bases spanning the gap. The germline gives CDR1 SGHDT, CDR2 YYEEEE. This CDR3 is CASSLVGNSNTEAFF. The CDR3 bases are TGTGCCAGCAGCTTGGTAGGCAATTCGAACACTGAAGCTTTCTTT.

On this clone: Other nucleotide sequences in the sample specify the same CDR3. The rearrangement links TRBV10-3 to TRBJ2-7, with a possible D match to TRBD1 (6 bases). Trimming removed 0 bases at V and 1 base at J, with 7 bases between. This CDR3 is 14 amino acids long. CDR1 ENHRY and CDR2 SYGVKD come from the germline V gene. The CDR3 DNA is TGTGCCATCAGTGAGTCGGGACAATCCTACGAGCAGTACTTC. Residues: CAISESGQSYEQYF.

The chain recombines TRBV7-9 with TRBJ2-2; 8 bases match TRBD1. The J segment lost 0 bases and the V segment lost 2 bases, leaving 5 bases of the junction unmatched. The CDR3 runs to 17 residues. Germline V gives CDR1 SEHNR, CDR2 FQNEAQ (reference sequence). The CDR3 protein is CASSLSTGGANTGELFF. The CDR3 DNA follows: TGTGCCAGCAGCTTAAGTACAGGGGGAGCGAACACCGGGGAGCTGTTTTTT.

The chain is built from TRBV4-3 and TRBJ2-7; D is uncertain. Germline V gene lookup returns CDR1 LGHNA and CDR2 YSLEER. Trimming removed 0 bases at V and 2 bases at J, with 8 bases between. The CDR3 is 14 residues long. The CDR3 reads CASSQDLGAYEQYF. The CDR3 nucleotides are TGCGCCAGCAGCCAAGACCTTGGGGCCTACGAGCAGTACTTC.

This chain uses TRBV11-2 with TRBJ2-3; D not resolved. The CDR3 is made up of 15 amino acids. V was clipped by 7 bases and J by 7 bases, with 21 bases between them. Germline V gives CDR1 SGHAT, CDR2 FQNNGV. Here the CDR3 DNA reads TGTGCCAGCACCCCACGGGCCGGCCCCGCCAATACGCAGTATTTT. Protein: CASTPRAGPANTQYF.

V usage is TRBV7-9 and J usage is TRBJ2-7, with TRBD1 matching over 8 bases. CDR3 length: 15 residues. V trimming: 6 bases; J trimming: 4 bases; junction bases outside the gene matches: 11. CDR1 is SEHNR, CDR2 FQNEAQ, per germline (reference sequence). This chain's CDR3 is CASRDTGTGIYEQYF. The CDR3 nucleotides are TGTGCCAGCAGAGATACCGGGACAGGAATTTACGAGCAGTACTTC.

The chain recombines TRBV5-3 with TRBJ2-7, with TRBD2 matching 7 bases. TRBV5-3 is assigned to the ORF class and has an uncertain function. J gave up 2 bases and V 5 bases, and 10 bases lay outside the gene matches. The CDR3 consists of 15 residues. The DNA for the CDR3 is TGTGCCAGAAGTCTATCGAGAGGACTAGCCTACGAGCAGTACTTC. Translation: CARSLSRGLAYEQYF.

The rearrangement joins TRBV12-2 to TRBJ2-7; TRBD1 reflects the table's D call only, with no check against the DNA. TRBV12-2 is designated a pseudogene. This CDR3 has 15 amino acids. CDR3 coding DNA: TGTGCAAGTCGACACGGGACAGGCGATTACTACGAGCAGTACTTC. Protein: CASRHGTGDYYEQYF.

The CDR3 bases are TGCGCCAGCAGCTCCGCAGGGAGACCATCCTACGAGCAGTACTTC. Translating gives CASSSAGRPSYEQYF. This chain connects TRBV5-1 to TRBJ2-7; D may be TRBD1 or TRBD2 (5 bases each). V lost 3 bases, J lost 1 base, and 14 bases lay in between. The CDR3 consists of 15 residues. Germline CDR1 and CDR2: SGHRS and YFSETQ.

This clone has ten or more counts. This chain uses TRBV25-1 with TRBJ2-7, with D tentatively TRBD1 (6 bases). The germline V and J ends were trimmed by 1 base and 10 bases, with 11 bases remaining between them. The CDR3 sequence is 12 residues long. CDR1 and CDR2 from the germline V gene are MGHDK and SYGVNS. The DNA for the CDR3 is TGTGCCAGCAGTGAATCAACAGGGTCTCAGTACTTC. Its translation: CASSESTGSQYF.

V usage is TRBV2 and J usage is TRBJ2-3, with no clear D. The CDR3 extends over 15 amino acids. The germline CDR1 and CDR2 sequences are SNHLY and FYNNEI. Trimming stripped 6 bases from V and 6 bases from J, with 19 bases between. The CDR3 spells CASSAARDLRDTQYF. CDR3 DNA sequence: TGTGCCAGCAGCGCCGCACGAGATCTTCGTGATACGCAGTATTTT. Using reference TRBV2 and TRBJ2-3 for the parts outside the CDR3, the full variable domain is EPEVTQTPSHQVTQMGQEVILRCVPISNHLYFYWYRQILGQKVEFLVSFYNNEISEKSEIFDDQFSVERPDGSNFTLKIRSTKLEDSAMYFCASSAARDLRDTQYFGPGTRLTVL.

This clone was found a few times. This sequence joins TRBV19 and TRBJ2-1, with D tentatively TRBD1 or TRBD2 (5 bases each). The CDR3 is 15 amino acids. Between the trimmed V and J ends, which lost 3 bases and 2 bases, there was a span of 11 bases. Germline loops: CDR1 LNHDA, CDR2 SQIVND (reference sequence). The CDR3 coding sequence is TGTGCCAGTAGTATCGGGGCCCATGCCTACAATGAGCAGTTCTTC. Amino acids: CASSIGAHAYNEQFF.

V and J are TRBV7-2 and TRBJ2-7; 7 bases agree with TRBD2. Trimming took 1 base from V and 0 from J; bases not matched to a gene: 6. There are 16 residues in the CDR3. The germline V gene has CDR1 SGHTA and CDR2 FQGNSA. CDR3 sequence (DNA): TGTGCCAGCAGCTTAGGCCCAGCGGGATACTCCTACGAGCAGTACTTC. Its translation is CASSLGPAGYSYEQYF.

The genes are TRBV5-1 and TRBJ1-1; D is undetermined. Germline CDR1 is SGHRS and CDR2 is YFSETQ. V was trimmed by 3 bases and J by 4 bases, leaving 13 bases between them. The CDR3 runs to 14 residues. CDR3 protein: CASSSEGSITEAFF. DNA for the CDR3: TGCGCCAGCAGCTCCGAGGGCAGCATCACTGAAGCTTTCTTT.